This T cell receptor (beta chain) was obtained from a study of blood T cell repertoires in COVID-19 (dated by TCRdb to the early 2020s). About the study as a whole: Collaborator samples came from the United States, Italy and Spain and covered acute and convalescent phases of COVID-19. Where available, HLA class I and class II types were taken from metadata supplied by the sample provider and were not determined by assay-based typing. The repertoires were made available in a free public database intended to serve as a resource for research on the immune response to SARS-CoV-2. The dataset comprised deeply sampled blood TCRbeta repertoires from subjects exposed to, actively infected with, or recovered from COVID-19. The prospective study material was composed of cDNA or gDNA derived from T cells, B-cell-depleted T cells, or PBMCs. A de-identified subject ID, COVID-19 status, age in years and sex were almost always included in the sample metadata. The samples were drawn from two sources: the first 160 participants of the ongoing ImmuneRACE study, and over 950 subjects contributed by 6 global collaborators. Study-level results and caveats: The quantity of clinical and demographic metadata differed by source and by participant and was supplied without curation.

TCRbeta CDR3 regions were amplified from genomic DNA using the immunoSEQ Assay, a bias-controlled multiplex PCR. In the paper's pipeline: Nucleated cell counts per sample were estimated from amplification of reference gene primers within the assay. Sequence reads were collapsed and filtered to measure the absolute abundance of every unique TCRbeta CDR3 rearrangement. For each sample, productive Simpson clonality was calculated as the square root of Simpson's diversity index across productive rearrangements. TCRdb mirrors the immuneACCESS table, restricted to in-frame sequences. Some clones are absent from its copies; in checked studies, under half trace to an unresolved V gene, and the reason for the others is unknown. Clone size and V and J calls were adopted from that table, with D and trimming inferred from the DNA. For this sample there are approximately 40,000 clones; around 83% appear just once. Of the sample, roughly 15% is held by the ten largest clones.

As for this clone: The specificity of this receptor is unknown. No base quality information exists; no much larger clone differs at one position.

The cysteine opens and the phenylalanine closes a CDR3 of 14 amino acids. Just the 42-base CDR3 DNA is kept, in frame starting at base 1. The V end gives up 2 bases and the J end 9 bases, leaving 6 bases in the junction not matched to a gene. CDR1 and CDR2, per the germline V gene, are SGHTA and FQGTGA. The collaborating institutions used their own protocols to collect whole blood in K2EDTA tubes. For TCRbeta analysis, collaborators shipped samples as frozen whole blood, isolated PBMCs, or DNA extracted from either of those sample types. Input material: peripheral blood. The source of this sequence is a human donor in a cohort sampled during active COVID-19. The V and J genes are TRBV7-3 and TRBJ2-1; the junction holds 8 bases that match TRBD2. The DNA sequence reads TGTGCCAGCAGCTTAGGAGCTAGCGGGCCTGAGCAGTTCTTC. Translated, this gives CASSLGASGPEQFF.